This T cell receptor beta chain comes out of a study of blood T cell repertoires in COVID-19. The wider study: PBMCs, B-cell-depleted T cells, or T cells provided the cDNA or gDNA that made up the material.

Looked up from germline, CDR1 is SNHLY and CDR2 is FYNNEI. Germline trimming cut 6 bases from V and 5 bases from J; bases unmatched to any gene: 4. The CDR3 is 13 amino acids. TCRdb's table, derived via immunoSEQ multiplex PCR, lists solely in-frame clones and lacks some. The sample records 150,000 or so clones, less than 85% being singletons. Participants were aged roughly 18 to 89 years from about two dozen US areas. Donors in Cohort 3 who had recovered were those with two negative PCRs, healthcare professional clearance, or resolution of their symptoms. Sequences were obtained from PBMCs or T cells enriched from blood (not recorded which). This rearrangement joins TRBV2 to TRBJ1-2, with 9 bases lining up with TRBD1. This receptor was obtained from a woman between 50 and 59 years old who had recovered from COVID-19. This CDR3 reads CASSGQGRYGYTF. The CDR3 bases are TGTGCCAGCAGCGGACAGGGGCGATATGGCTACACCTTC.